Listed here are 9 T cell receptor beta chains from one sample, sequenced in a study of blood T cells in healthy people across ages (dated by TCRdb to about 2015). The library was built by means of 5' RACE. TCRdb lists the instrument as Illumina HiSeq 2500. A second PCR of roughly 7 to 12 cycles was performed with a sample-barcoded 5' primer and a J-beta primer mix. The public reads were reanalyzed by TCRdb: fastp trimming at Q25, MiXCR alignment, in-frame beta chains only. One record per CDR3 amino acid sequence lists the most common genes and DNA. The sample has 500,000 to 650,000 distinct CDR3 sequences on record, roughly a quarter of them singletons. The top ten constitute approximately 3.7% of the sample. A further study also used this sample, focusing on T cells of mothers and their children.

Input material: blood. These receptors all come from a boy aged 2 to 10 in good health.

This clonotype has just a few counts. The DNA for the CDR3 is TGCAGCGTTGACCTAGTGGGAGATACGCAGTATTTT. Protein product: CSVDLVGDTQYF. This chain joins TRBV29-1 and TRBJ2-3, with D hard to call. Germline V gene sequence: CDR1 SQVTM, CDR2 ANQGSEA. V lost 3 bases to trimming and J lost 5 bases, with 9 bases between them. The CDR3 consists of 12 residues.

V and J are TRBV7-3 and TRBJ2-4; 9 nucleotides line up with TRBD2. CDR1 and CDR2 from the germline V gene are SGHTA and FQGTGA. The V segment lost 2 bases and the J segment 8 bases; nucleotides outside the gene matches: 4. This CDR3 region has 14 residues. The CDR3: CASSLGAGGDIQYF. DNA for the CDR3: TGTGCCAGCAGCTTAGGGGCGGGAGGGGACATTCAGTACTTC.

The V and J genes are TRBV3-1 and TRBJ2-7; a weak D match, TRBD2 (5 bases). Trimming removed 1 base from V and 4 bases from J, with 8 bases in between. The germline V gene encodes CDR1 LGHDT and CDR2 YNNKEL (reference sequence). This CDR3 is built from 13 residues. This CDR3 reads CASSQVRGYEQYF. The CDR3, as DNA: TGTGCCAGCAGCCAAGTCCGGGGATACGAGCAGTACTTC.

The chain has TRBV11-2 and TRBJ2-7; 7 bases are a match to TRBD1. The CDR3 contains 13 residues. The V gene end was trimmed by 5 bases and the J gene end by 5 bases; junction bases not matched to a gene: 6. The germline gives CDR1 SGHAT, CDR2 FQNNGV. This CDR3 is CASSRTGDDEQYF. The DNA for the CDR3 is TGTGCCAGCAGCCGAACAGGGGATGACGAGCAGTACTTC.

The rearrangement uses TRBV20-1 and TRBJ2-3; 14 bases are shared with TRBD2. The germline gives CDR1 DFQATT, CDR2 SNEGSKA (reference sequence). The junction had 4 bases not matched to a gene; V was cut back by 5 bases and J by 3 bases. CDR3 size: 15 residues. CDR3 in DNA: TGCAGTGCTGCCCGACTAGCGGGAGGGACAGATACGCAGTATTTT. Its translation: CSAARLAGGTDTQYF.

The genes are TRBV4-2 and TRBJ2-1; TRBD1 is a possible D gene (5 bases). The germline V gene has CDR1 LGHNA and CDR2 YNFKEQ. V lost 4 bases and J 2 bases, leaving 12 bases between the germline ends. This CDR3 contains 15 residues. The CDR3 reads CASSLARQPYNEQFF. DNA for the CDR3: TGTGCCAGCAGCCTAGCTCGACAGCCCTACAATGAGCAGTTCTTC.

The chain joins TRBV2 to TRBJ2-1, with D unclear. CDR1 and CDR2 from the germline V gene are SNHLY and FYNNEI. V was shortened by 4 bases and J by 5 bases, with 12 bases between the two germline ends. This CDR3 spans 14 amino acids. The CDR3 spells CASSGRVSHNEQFF. The CDR3 DNA reads TGTGCCAGCAGTGGACGGGTCAGCCACAATGAGCAGTTCTTC.

This chain joins TRBV27 and TRBJ1-2; weak D call: TRBD1 (5 bases). The CDR3 has 14 residues. The germline gives CDR1 MNHEY, CDR2 SMNVEV (reference sequence). V gave up 6 bases and J gave up 4 bases, with 15 bases separating them. Written as DNA, the CDR3 is TGTGCCAGCAGGGCGGGGCAGGCAGGCTATGGCTACACCTTC. Protein sequence: CASRAGQAGYGYTF.

CDR3 sequence reads: CASSARDREYNEQFF. Here the CDR3 DNA reads TGTGCCAGCAGCGCCCGGGACAGGGAGTACAATGAGCAGTTCTTC. The V and J genes are TRBV7-9 and TRBJ2-1; 9 bases are shared with TRBD1. Germline loops: CDR1 SEHNR, CDR2 FQNEAQ (reference sequence). The CDR3 has 15 amino acids. J gave up 4 bases and V 5 bases, and 6 bases lay outside the gene matches.